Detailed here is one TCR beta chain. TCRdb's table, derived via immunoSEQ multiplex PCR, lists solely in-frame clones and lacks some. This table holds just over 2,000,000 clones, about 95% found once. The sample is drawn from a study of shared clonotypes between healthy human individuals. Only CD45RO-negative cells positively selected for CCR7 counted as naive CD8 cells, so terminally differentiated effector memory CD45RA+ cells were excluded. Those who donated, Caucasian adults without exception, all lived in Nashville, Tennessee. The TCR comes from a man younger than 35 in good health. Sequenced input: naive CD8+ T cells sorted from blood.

The CDR3 DNA reads TGTGCCACGGGGACAGGACAGACCTACGAGCAGTACTTC. Translating gives CATGTGQTYEQYF. The chain combines TRBV10-3 with TRBJ2-7; 8 positions agree with TRBD1. This CDR3 has 13 residues. After removal of 10 bases from V and 2 bases from J, the junction contained 7 bases not matched to a gene. Looked up from germline, CDR1 is ENHRY and CDR2 is SYGVKD.